This is a list of T cell receptor beta chains from one sample in a study of T cells in Graves' hyperthyroidism and ophthalmopathy. TCRdb processed the multiplex PCR reads anew with MiXCR; each CDR3 protein has one entry. The repertoire holds some 550,000 distinct CDR3 sequences, with about 20% as singletons. Sequencing was done on a sample of blood. The receptor set was obtained from a young man with Graves' hyperthyroidism. The CDR3 runs from the conserved cysteine through the conserved F or W. D genes are given only for firm matches. Only part of the rows carry a size: once, few, many, or a class if the clone is expanded.

length	V	D	J	size	DNA	CDR3
18	TRBV6-4	TRBD1	TRBJ1-2	many	TGTGCCAGCAGCTCCCCCGGGACAGGGTCCAGGGGCTTCTATGGCTACACCTTC	CASSSPGTGSRGFYGYTF
19	TRBV7-2	TRBD1	TRBJ1-1	many	TGTGCCAGCAGCTTAGCTACCCGACAGGGGGCTACCAAGGGAACTGAAGCTTTCTTT	CASSLATRQGATKGTEAFF
11	TRBV6-1	NA	TRBJ1-2	NA	TGTGCCAGCAGAAAAACAGTTGGCTACACCTTC	CASRKTVGYTF
15	TRBV28	NA	TRBJ1-6	many	TGTGCCAGCAGCCCAAAGTCCAGGCGGGGTTCACCCCTCCACTTT	CASSPKSRRGSPLHF
14	TRBV27	NA	TRBJ1-3	many	TGTGCCAGCAGTTTGGTGGGACCTGGAAACACCATATATTTT	CASSLVGPGNTIYF
14	TRBV7-2	NA	TRBJ2-7	once	TGTGCCAGCAGCCGGGACTGGGTCTCGTCCGAGCAGTACTTC	CASSRDWVSSEQYF
14	TRBV19	NA	TRBJ1-6	NA	TGTGCCAGTAGCCCGAGATCATATAATTCACCCCTCCACTTT	CASSPRSYNSPLHF
14	TRBV9	NA	TRBJ2-7	NA	TGTGCCAGCAGCCCAGGGAACAGCGTATACGAGCAGTACTTC	CASSPGNSVYEQYF
18	TRBV28	TRBD1	TRBJ1-1	NA	TGTGCCAGCAGTTTAGACAGGGTATCCTCGCAATGGTACCCTGAAGCTTTCTTT	CASSLDRVSSQWYPEAFF
12	TRBV6-1	NA	TRBJ1-1	many	TGTGCCAGCATTGGGGGCCCGACTGAAGCTTTCTTT	CASIGGPTEAFF
15	TRBV19	NA	TRBJ2-6	many	TGTGCCAGTAGTACTTTCAGCTCTGGGGCCAACGTCCTGACTTTC	CASSTFSSGANVLTF
15	TRBV19	TRBD2	TRBJ2-7	many	TGTGCCAGTAGTATTGGGCCAGCGGGAACCTACGAGCAGTACTTC	CASSIGPAGTYEQYF
15	TRBV7-2	NA	TRBJ1-2	many	TGTGCCAGCAGCTTAGGTGGTGAGCGCGGCGCGGGCTACACCTTC	CASSLGGERGAGYTF
15	TRBV5-1	TRBD1	TRBJ2-7	NA	TGCGCCAGCAGCATGACAGGGGCGAAGTCCTACGAGCAGTACTTC	CASSMTGAKSYEQYF
13	TRBV30	NA	TRBJ1-5	NA	TGTGCCTGGAGTATAGACAACAATCAGCCCCAGCATTTT	CAWSIDNNQPQHF
14	TRBV12-5	NA	TRBJ2-7	many	TGTGCTAGTGGTTTTTCCAGGGGCGCGTACGAGCAGTACTTC	CASGFSRGAYEQYF
13	TRBV20-1	NA	TRBJ1-2	many	TGCAGTGCTAGGGTGACAGTTAACTATGGCTACACCTTC	CSARVTVNYGYTF
12	TRBV30	NA	TRBJ1-1	many	TGTGCCTGGACAGGGGATACCTTTGAAGCTTTCTTT	CAWTGDTFEAFF